The 16 T cell receptor beta chains in this list originate from one sample, sequenced in a study of blood T cell repertoires in COVID-19. Measured with immunoSEQ multiplex PCR; TCRdb has only the in-frame clones, and not every one. The data contain 170,000 or so clones, roughly 86% of them singletons. Sequencing input: peripheral blood. These TCRs come from a man in his 60s with COVID-19, enrolled during active disease.

The V gene is TRBV7-2, the J gene TRBJ2-2; tentative D call: TRBD2 (5 bases). V was shortened by 2 bases and J by 0 bases, with 13 bases between the two germline ends. The CDR3 contains 17 residues. Germline V gives CDR1 SGHTA, CDR2 FQGNSA. DNA of the CDR3: TGTGCCAGCAGCTTAATGGGGAACGGGGCGAACACCGGGGAGCTGTTTTTT. Its translation is CASSLMGNGANTGELFF.

J is TRBJ1-2 and V is TRBV20-1; D perhaps matches TRBD1 (5 bases). The germline gives CDR1 DFQATT, CDR2 SNEGSKA (reference sequence). This CDR3 has 11 amino acids. V gave up 5 bases and J gave up 3 bases, with 7 bases separating them. In DNA form, the CDR3 reads TGCAGTGCTTGGGGGGACTATGGCTACACCTTC. Protein: CSAWGDYGYTF.

V gene TRBV3-1 (or the pseudogene TRBV3-2) combines with J gene TRBJ2-7; possible D gene TRBD1, 5 bases. Germline CDR1 is LGHDT and CDR2 is YNNKEL (reference sequence). The germline V and J ends were trimmed by 8 bases and 2 bases, with 13 bases remaining between them. The CDR3 contains 13 residues. The DNA for the CDR3 is TGTGCCAGCTCTCGAAGGGGTCCCTACGAGCAGTACTTC. This codes for CASSRRGPYEQYF.

The rearrangement joins TRBV10-3 to TRBJ1-5; D is unresolved. The ends were cut back, 5 bases at V and 3 bases at J, with 8 bases in the middle. Germline lookup yields CDR1 ENHRY and CDR2 SYGVKD. The CDR3 has 13 residues. The CDR3 loop is CAISPEANQPQHF. CDR3 sequence (DNA): TGTGCCATCAGTCCAGAGGCCAATCAGCCCCAGCATTTT.

Only a few counts were recorded for this clone. The rearrangement links TRBV19 to TRBJ2-3; D might be TRBD2 (5 bases). V was pared by 7 bases and J by 0 bases, with 8 bases between. This CDR3 has 13 amino acids. Germline-derived CDR1 and CDR2 are LNHDA and SQIVND (reference sequence). For the CDR3, the DNA is TGTGCCAGTAAGAGGGCTAGCACAGATACGCAGTATTTT. This gives the protein CASKRASTDTQYF.

The chain couples TRBV3-1 (or the pseudogene TRBV3-2) to TRBJ2-3; 9 bases are a match to TRBD2. The germline V gene has CDR1 LGHDT and CDR2 YNNKEL (reference sequence). Unmatched junction bases numbered 16, after V lost 5 bases and J lost 7 bases. This CDR3 has 17 amino acids. The DNA of the CDR3 is TGTGCCAGCAGCAGCCAAGGGCCTAGCGGGAAGTGGAATACGCAGTATTTT. This encodes CASSSQGPSGKWNTQYF.

The chain carries TRBV28 and TRBJ1-3, with D tentatively TRBD1 (6 bases). Deletions cut 2 bases from V and 1 base from J, with 9 bases between. The CDR3 runs to 15 residues. Germline V CDR1 and CDR2: MDHEN, SYDVKM. The CDR3 loop reads CASSLGGASGNTIYF. In nucleotides, the CDR3 is TGTGCCAGCAGTTTAGGGGGGGCTTCTGGAAACACCATATATTTT.

The gene calls are TRBV9 and TRBJ2-7; possibly TRBD1 for D (5 bases). V lost 1 base to trimming and J lost 1 base, with 12 bases between them. In germline, CDR1 is SGDLS, CDR2 YYNGEE. This CDR3 has 15 amino acids. In nucleotides, the CDR3 is TGTGCCAGCAGCGTATTGGACACCATATCCTACGAGCAGTACTTC. Translating it yields CASSVLDTISYEQYF.

The chain joins TRBV5-4 to TRBJ1-1; D unresolved. The germline V gene encodes CDR1 SGHNT and CDR2 YYREEE (reference sequence). The CDR3 length is 11 residues. V lost 6 bases and J lost 5, with 8 bases in between. Written as DNA, the CDR3 is TGTGCCAGCACGTCCGGGACTGAAGCTTTCTTT. Residues: CASTSGTEAFF.

The table lists this clone with a count of one. The chain has TRBV9 and TRBJ1-1; 8 bases fit TRBD1. The J segment lost 4 bases and the V segment lost 4 bases, leaving 9 bases of the junction unmatched. The CDR3 loop spans 15 amino acids. The germline CDR1 and CDR2 sequences are SGDLS and YYNGEE. CDR3 sequence reads: CASSTGPRGPTEAFF. The CDR3 DNA is TGTGCCAGCAGCACCGGACCCAGGGGGCCCACTGAAGCTTTCTTT.

This chain links TRBV6-5 with TRBJ1-1; no clear D. The CDR3 is 14 residues long. The V and J ends lost 0 bases and 11 bases respectively, with 16 bases between them. Germline-derived CDR1 and CDR2 are MNHEY and SVGAGI. Here the CDR3 DNA reads TGTGCCAGCAGTTACTCAGGCGGGCGGTTTGGGGCTTTCTTT. Its protein is CASSYSGGRFGAFF.

The gene calls are TRBV5-1 and TRBJ2-1, with 14 bases that match TRBD2. The germline V gene has CDR1 SGHRS and CDR2 YFSETQ. The CDR3 contains 17 residues. V dropped 0 bases and J dropped 7; count of bases not matched to a gene: 6. The CDR3 reads CASSLAGLAGGKNEQFF. Here the CDR3 DNA reads TGCGCCAGCAGCTTGGCCGGACTAGCGGGAGGAAAAAATGAGCAGTTCTTC. The variable domain in full, completed from reference TRBV5-1 and TRBJ2-1, reads KAGVTQTPRYLIKTRGQQVTLSCSPISGHRSVSWYQQTPGQGLQFLFEYFSETQRNKGNFPGRFSGRQFSNSRSEMNVSTLELGDSALYLCASSLAGLAGGKNEQFFGPGTRLTVL.

V is TRBV23-1 and J is TRBJ1-1; D gene unclear. TRBV23-1 is known as an ORF, though its function is uncertain. The CDR3 is 12 amino acids. Trimming stripped 5 bases from V and 3 bases from J, with 7 bases between. CDR3 protein: CASSYMDTEAFF. The CDR3 DNA sequence: TGCGCCAGCAGTTACATGGACACTGAAGCTTTCTTT.

The V gene is TRBV24-1, the J gene TRBJ1-4, with TRBD1 as a possible D gene (5 bases). Germline V CDR1 and CDR2: KGHDR, SFDVKD. V was cut by 4 bases and J by 7 bases, with 12 bases left in between. There are 14 residues in the CDR3. The CDR3 coding sequence is TGTGCCACCAGTGACTTCAGGGAGGGTGAAAAACTGTTTTTT. Its protein is CATSDFREGEKLFF.

CDR3 in DNA: TGTGCCAGCAGCCATAGCGGGGCCGAAGAGACCCAGTACTTC. It translates to CASSHSGAEETQYF. This chain links TRBV7-2 with TRBJ2-5; 8 bases map to TRBD2. The CDR3 contains 14 residues. Per the germline V gene, CDR1 is SGHTA and CDR2 is FQGNSA. The ends lost 5 bases at V and 3 bases at J; junction bases unmatched: 5.

In regard to this clone: The sample contains more than one DNA sequence encoding this CDR3. The genes are TRBV12-3 or TRBV12-4 and TRBJ1-2; D possibly corresponds to TRBD1 (6 bases). The CDR3 runs to 13 residues. V shed 5 bases and J shed 3 bases, with 10 bases lying between them. The CDR3, as DNA: TGTGCCAGCAGTCTAGGACAGTACTATGGCTACACCTTC. It specifies CASSLGQYYGYTF.